The 25 T cell receptor beta chains given below trace back to one sample, sequenced in a study of early T cells in non-severe SARS-CoV-2 infection. TCRdb independently ran MiXCR on the 5' RACE reads; one entry per CDR3 protein. The sample has fewer than 30,000 distinct CDR3 sequences; 5% to 6.5% are singletons. The sequencing here drew on whole blood, taken at baseline. The source of these receptors is an adult who was a healthcare worker with PCR-confirmed SARS-CoV-2 infection or an uninfected control (not recorded which).

This clonotype was counted ten times or more. V and J are TRBV6-5 and TRBJ1-4, with D unresolved. The germline gives CDR1 MNHEY, CDR2 SVGAGI. Trimming pared 5 bases from V and 5 bases from J, leaving 12 bases between. CDR3 length: 14 residues. The CDR3 spells CASSLGRFNEKLFF. The CDR3 DNA reads as TGTGCCAGCAGTCTCGGACGGTTCAATGAAAAACTGTTTTTT.

This clonotype showed up many times. V gene TRBV29-1 combines with J gene TRBJ1-3; D possibly corresponds to TRBD1 (5 bases). This CDR3 is 14 amino acids long. Germline V gene sequence: CDR1 SQVTM, CDR2 ANQGSEA. Deletions cut 5 bases from V and 4 bases from J, with 15 bases between. CDR3: CSVMDGAWGNTIYF. The CDR3 nucleotides read TGCAGCGTTATGGACGGGGCGTGGGGAAACACCATATATTTT.

This clonotype was recorded at least ten times. The CDR3: CASSLVGRRSADTQYF. The DNA for the CDR3 is TGTGCCAGCAGTTTAGTTGGGCGACGGAGCGCAGATACGCAGTATTTT. The V call is TRBV12-3 or TRBV12-4, the J call TRBJ2-3; D uncertain. V was trimmed by 1 base and J by 4 bases, leaving 15 bases between them. The CDR3 spans 16 residues.

Judged by abundance, this clonotype is medium-sized. The chain recombines TRBV12-3 or TRBV12-4 with TRBJ1-1; D is ambiguous. The CDR3 is 14 amino acids. V was cut by 3 bases and J by 2 bases, with 10 bases left in between. CDR3 coding DNA: TGTGCCAGCAGTTTTGCTCGCAGCAACACTGAAGCTTTCTTT. It yields the protein CASSFARSNTEAFF.

The chain combines TRBV6-5 with TRBJ1-2; no reliable D call. The germline gives CDR1 MNHEY, CDR2 SVGAGI. The CDR3 sequence is 13 residues long. V lost 6 bases and J lost 0, with 8 bases in between. The CDR3 is CASRRDPNYGYTF. In DNA, the CDR3 is TGTGCCAGCAGGAGAGACCCTAACTATGGCTACACCTTC.

This clonotype occurred a few times. The chain has TRBV30 and TRBJ1-6; D is ambiguous. The V gene lost 3 bases and the J gene lost 7 bases, with 19 bases spanning the gap. The CDR3 consists of 16 residues. Germline CDR1 GTSNPN, CDR2 SVGIG (reference sequence). CDR3 nucleotides: TGTGCCTGGAGAAGGACCACCCTGAAGGAGAATTCACCCCTCCACTTT. Its translation: CAWRRTTLKENSPLHF.

There are a few counts of this clonotype. This chain connects TRBV19 to TRBJ2-3; D is undetermined. CDR3 size: 15 residues. V lost 6 bases and J lost 2, with 15 bases in between. Germline V CDR1 and CDR2: LNHDA, SQIVND (reference sequence). CDR3 in amino acids: CASSLMVYSTDTQYF. In nucleotides, the CDR3 is TGTGCCAGTAGCCTCATGGTCTACTCCACAGATACGCAGTATTTT.

This clonotype is medium-sized in the sample. This chain links TRBV19 with TRBJ2-7; 10 bases line up with TRBD2. The germline gives CDR1 LNHDA, CDR2 SQIVND (reference sequence). This CDR3 is 16 amino acids long. V shed 5 bases and J 2 bases; nucleotides not matched to a gene: 9. CDR3 in amino acids: CASSSIAGGHPYEQYF. The CDR3 coding sequence is TGTGCCAGTAGTTCCATAGCGGGAGGCCACCCCTACGAGCAGTACTTC.

The table lists this clonotype with many counts. CDR3 in amino acids: CASRAIAGATYEQYF. The CDR3 DNA is TGTGCCAGCAGAGCAATAGCGGGAGCAACCTACGAGCAGTACTTC. The chain links TRBV12-3 or TRBV12-4 to TRBJ2-7; 9 bases are shared with TRBD2. This CDR3 contains 15 residues. J gave up 2 bases and V 6 bases, and 8 bases lay outside the gene matches.

Many counts were recorded for this clonotype. The chain couples TRBV7-6 to TRBJ2-1, with 13 bases matching TRBD2. CDR1 is SGHVS and CDR2 is FNYEAQ in the germline V gene. CDR3 length: 15 residues. The junction had 2 bases not matched to a gene; V was cut back by 1 base and J by 8 bases. The CDR3 here is CASSLGTSGSDEQFF. CDR3 in DNA: TGTGCCAGCAGCTTAGGGACTAGCGGGAGCGATGAGCAGTTCTTC.

This clonotype was recorded many times. The gene calls are TRBV2 and TRBJ2-7; TRBD1 matches at 9 bases. The germline V gene has CDR1 SNHLY and CDR2 FYNNEI. V was pared by 6 bases and J by 0 bases, with 6 bases of the junction left unmatched. The CDR3 covers 15 residues. The CDR3 DNA follows: TGTGCCAGCAGCTCTCGACAGGGGGTCTCCTACGAGCAGTACTTC. Its protein is CASSSRQGVSYEQYF.

The rearrangement uses TRBV4-1 and TRBJ1-2; D ambiguous. This CDR3 region has 14 residues. Per the germline V gene, CDR1 is MGHRA and CDR2 is YSYEKL. V was trimmed by 1 base and J by 8 bases, leaving 14 bases between them. CDR3 coding DNA: TGCGCCAGCAGCCAAGGAACGGGGAACCGCGGCTACACCTTC. It specifies CASSQGTGNRGYTF.

This clonotype was counted at least ten times. This rearrangement joins TRBV4-3 to TRBJ1-6; the D is unclear. Germline V gene sequence: CDR1 LGHNA, CDR2 YSLEER. V lost 0 bases and J 9 bases, leaving 6 bases between the germline ends. This CDR3 comprises 13 residues. CDR3 bases: TGCGCCAGCAGCCAAGAGGGGATTTCACCCCTCCACTTT. Amino acids: CASSQEGISPLHF.

This clonotype occurred many times. V usage is TRBV20-1 and J usage is TRBJ2-7, with TRBD1 as a possible D gene (6 bases). Trimming stripped 3 bases from V and 6 bases from J, with 18 bases between. This CDR3 is 14 amino acids long. Per germline, CDR1 DFQATT and CDR2 SNEGSKA (reference sequence). CDR3 nucleotides: TGCAGTGCTAGGTCGGGCCAGGGGTATGGCGAGCAGTACTTC. Translated: CSARSGQGYGEQYF.

With regard to this clonotype: A much bigger clone sits one base away, suggesting this may be a read error. The rearrangement uses TRBV12-3 or TRBV12-4 and TRBJ2-7; D perhaps matches TRBD1 (5 bases). The CDR3 has 13 amino acids. CDR3 region: CTSSLTAPGEQYF. The DNA for the CDR3 is TGTACCAGCAGTTTGACAGCCCCTGGTGAGCAGTACTTC.

Ten or more counts support this clonotype. This rearrangement joins TRBV11-2 to TRBJ2-3, with D uncertain. Trimming left V 5 bases short and J 6 bases short, with 18 bases between. The germline V gene encodes CDR1 SGHAT and CDR2 FQNNGV. There are 15 residues in the CDR3. DNA of the CDR3: TGTGCCAGCAGCCCGAACAGCCGTCCTGGGGATACGCAGTATTTT. Translation: CASSPNSRPGDTQYF.

There are many counts of this clonotype. V is TRBV28 and J is TRBJ2-5, with D possibly TRBD2 on 7 matching bases. Germline assignment: CDR1 MDHEN and CDR2 SYDVKM. The CDR3 totals 15 residues. Trimming pared 1 base from V and 3 bases from J, leaving 12 bases between. The chain's CDR3 is CASSLLGGQEETQYF. For the CDR3, the DNA is TGTGCCAGCAGTTTATTGGGGGGGCAGGAAGAGACCCAGTACTTC.

A few counts support this clonotype. The junction departs from germline at one end; a sequencing error may be responsible. This chain connects TRBV20-1 to TRBJ1-4; no clear D gene. This CDR3 has 16 amino acids. Germline CDR1 reads DFQATT; CDR2 reads SNEGSKA (reference sequence). Here the CDR3 DNA reads TGCAGTGCCAGAGACGCGGTTTCGGCTTCTAATGAAAAACTGTTTTTT. The encoded protein is CSARDAVSASNEKLFF.

This clonotype has a count of ten or more. The chain couples TRBV7-8 to TRBJ1-2, with a possible D match to TRBD1 (5 bases). V was clipped by 1 base and J by 3 bases, with 12 bases between them. CDR1 and CDR2 from the germline V gene are SGHVS and FQNEAQ. The CDR3 extends over 15 amino acids. The CDR3 DNA sequence: TGTGCCAGCAGCTTAGTCTGGATGGGGGACTATGGCTACACCTTC. Amino acid sequence: CASSLVWMGDYGYTF.

This clonotype was recorded many times. The chain recombines TRBV20-1 with TRBJ1-2; 8 nucleotides align to TRBD1. The CDR3 runs to 14 residues. The V gene's germline CDR1 is DFQATT and CDR2 SNEGSKA (reference sequence). V lost 5 bases and J lost 8; bases outside the gene matches: 13. CDR3 protein: CSADRDRRAGGYTF. The CDR3 region has the DNA TGCAGTGCTGACCGGGACAGGAGAGCGGGAGGCTACACCTTC.

This clonotype was observed many times. The rearrangement uses TRBV20-1 and TRBJ1-5, with D unresolved. Trimming shortened V by 0 bases and J by 5 bases, and 5 bases separated the two germline ends. This CDR3 is 12 amino acids long. CDR1 and CDR2 from the germline V gene are DFQATT and SNEGSKA (reference sequence). CDR3 DNA sequence: TGCAGTGCTAGAGATGGGGATCAGCCCCAGCATTTT. This codes for CSARDGDQPQHF.

This clonotype was counted at least ten times. The chain joins TRBV19 to TRBJ2-7; the D gene is possibly TRBD2 (5 bases). V lost 2 bases and J 6 bases, leaving 11 bases between the germline ends. The CDR3 is made up of 13 amino acids. CDR1 and CDR2 from the germline V gene are LNHDA and SQIVND (reference sequence). The CDR3 spells CASSIRGSPEQYF. DNA of the CDR3: TGTGCCAGTAGTATACGAGGGAGTCCCGAGCAGTACTTC.

This clonotype was observed many times. V and J are TRBV27 and TRBJ1-5, with D hard to call. There are 15 residues in the CDR3. Germline CDR1 reads MNHEY; CDR2 reads SMNVEV (reference sequence). V gave up 6 bases and J gave up 3 bases, with 15 bases separating them. Written as DNA, the CDR3 is TGTGCCAGCAGACTAATGGACGGCACCAATCAGCCCCAGCATTTT. This encodes CASRLMDGTNQPQHF.

This clonotype was observed at least ten times. The rearrangement links TRBV11-2 to TRBJ2-7, with D possibly matching TRBD1 (5 bases). This CDR3 is built from 16 residues. V lost 1 base and J 6 bases, leaving 19 bases between the germline ends. Per germline, CDR1 SGHAT and CDR2 FQNNGV. The CDR3 region is CASSLGTGQGSLEQYF. The CDR3 DNA sequence: TGTGCCAGCAGCTTAGGCACTGGTCAGGGTAGCCTCGAGCAGTACTTC.

The CDR3 DNA sequence: TGTGCCAGCAGGACAGGGACAGGGGGAAACACCGGGGAGCTGTTTTTT. It yields the protein CASRTGTGGNTGELFF. This chain joins TRBV2 and TRBJ2-2; TRBD1 matches 11 bases. CDR1 and CDR2 from the germline V gene are SNHLY and FYNNEI. The length of the CDR3 is 16 residues. V gave up 6 bases and J gave up 2 bases; unmatched junction bases: 5.